This T cell receptor beta chain was captured by sequencing in a study of PD-1 blockade in classical Hodgkin lymphoma. Whole-study findings and limits: Complete responders matched newly diagnosed patients in baseline diversity. Lower baseline TCR diversity was reported for newly diagnosed patients than for healthy donors.

Notes on this clone: Its specificity is unknown.

Every patient was affected by relapse after autologous stem cell transplantation, while exposure to brentuximab vedotin was not uniform. Patients' outcomes at their best amounted to complete response, partial response or progressive disease. Sequenced by immunoSEQ multiplex PCR; TCRdb stores in-frame clones only, minus some. Among roughly 47,000 clones listed, 60% to 85% were seen once. Sequencing used peripheral blood mononuclear cells (PBMCs), obtained before the second cycle of nivolumab. The receptor comes from a human donor with classical Hodgkin lymphoma.

CDR3 residues: CASSTRDRVYGYTF. The CDR3 bases are TGTGCCAGCAGTACCAGGGACAGGGTATATGGCTACACCTTC. The chain is built from TRBV28 and TRBJ1-2; TRBD1 matches 9 bases. The CDR3 extends over 14 amino acids. The junction had 6 bases not matched to a gene; V was cut back by 5 bases and J by 5 bases. Per germline, CDR1 MDHEN and CDR2 SYDVKM.